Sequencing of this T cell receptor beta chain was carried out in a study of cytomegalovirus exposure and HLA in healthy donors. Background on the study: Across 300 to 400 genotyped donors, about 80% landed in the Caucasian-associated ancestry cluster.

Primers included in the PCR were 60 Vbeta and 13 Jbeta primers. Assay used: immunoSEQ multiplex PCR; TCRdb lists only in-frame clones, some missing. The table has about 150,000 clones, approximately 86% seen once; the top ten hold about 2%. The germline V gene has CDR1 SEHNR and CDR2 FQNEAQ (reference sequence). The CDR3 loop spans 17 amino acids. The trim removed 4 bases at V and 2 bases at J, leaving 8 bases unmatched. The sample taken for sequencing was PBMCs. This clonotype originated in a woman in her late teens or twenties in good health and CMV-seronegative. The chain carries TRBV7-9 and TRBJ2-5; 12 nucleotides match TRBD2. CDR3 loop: CASSSERLAGDQETQYF. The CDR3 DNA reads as TGTGCCAGCAGCTCAGAAAGACTAGCGGGAGATCAAGAGACCCAGTACTTC.